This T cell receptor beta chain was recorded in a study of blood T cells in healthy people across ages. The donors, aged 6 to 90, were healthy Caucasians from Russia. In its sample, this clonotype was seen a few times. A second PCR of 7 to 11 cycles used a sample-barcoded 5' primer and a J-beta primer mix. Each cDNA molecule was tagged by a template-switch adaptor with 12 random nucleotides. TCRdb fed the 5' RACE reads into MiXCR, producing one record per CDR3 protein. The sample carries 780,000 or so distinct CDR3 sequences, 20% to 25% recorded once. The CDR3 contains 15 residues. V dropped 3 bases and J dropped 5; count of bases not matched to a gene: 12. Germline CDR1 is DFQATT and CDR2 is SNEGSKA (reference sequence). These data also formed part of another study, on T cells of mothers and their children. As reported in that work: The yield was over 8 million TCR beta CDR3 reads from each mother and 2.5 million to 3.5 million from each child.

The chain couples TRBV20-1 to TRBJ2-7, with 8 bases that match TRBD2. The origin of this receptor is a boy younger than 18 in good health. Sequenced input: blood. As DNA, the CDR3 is TGCAGTGCTAGGTGGGGACTAGTTCTAAGGAACGAGCAGTACTTC. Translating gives CSARWGLVLRNEQYF.